The entry below describes one T cell receptor (beta chain). The antigen remains unidentified. Looked up from germline, CDR1 is SEHNR and CDR2 is FQNEAQ (reference sequence). There are 13 residues in the CDR3. Trimming left V 5 bases short and J 7 bases short, with 12 bases between. This specimen comes from a study of cytomegalovirus exposure and HLA in healthy donors. Study in general: In an early release, HLA-typed donors contributed roughly 85 million unique TCR sequences. The study, taken as a whole, reports: Researchers catalogued about 150 TCR beta chains as cytomegalovirus-associated. Despite most TCR sequences being rare, some public TCRs occurred in many donors. Only CMV serostatus was available as immune exposure information.

PCR amplification relied on 60 Vbeta primers (plus 13 Jbeta primers). The method was immunoSEQ multiplex PCR; TCRdb's version includes in-frame clones alone and lacks a portion of them. In total, the table holds roughly 190,000 clones. The rearrangement joins TRBV7-9 to TRBJ2-1; a possible D gene is TRBD2 (7 bases). The sequenced sample consisted of PBMCs. The sequence was collected from a man aged 30 to 45 in good health and CMV-seronegative. The CDR3 region is CASSLGGGNEQFF. The CDR3 DNA sequence: TGTGCCAGCAGCCTAGGGGGGGGGAATGAGCAGTTCTTC.